The text below deals with one T cell receptor (beta chain). No antigen is known for it. TCRdb keeps only in-frame clones here, not all; method: immunoSEQ multiplex PCR. Of nearly 100,000 clones in the sample, around 90% were seen once. This sample is drawn from a study of graft-versus-host responses after intestinal transplantation. Findings and caveats of the study: Some GvH clones were seen earlier in gut or blood, suggesting intestinal origin.

Germline V lookup: CDR1 SEHNR, CDR2 FQNEAQ (reference sequence). CDR3 length: 16 amino acids. The V and J ends lost 0 bases and 7 bases, in that order; junction bases with no gene match: 9. The specimen was PBMCs, collected roughly 450 days after intestinal transplant. The chain uses TRBV7-9 and TRBJ1-2; 9 positions agree with TRBD1. The receptor comes from a human patient who received an intestinal transplant, so some T cells may come from the graft donor. CDR3 sequence reads: CASSLAGDRAFGGYTF. The CDR3 bases are TGTGCCAGCAGCTTAGCCGGGGACAGGGCTTTTGGTGGCTACACCTTC.